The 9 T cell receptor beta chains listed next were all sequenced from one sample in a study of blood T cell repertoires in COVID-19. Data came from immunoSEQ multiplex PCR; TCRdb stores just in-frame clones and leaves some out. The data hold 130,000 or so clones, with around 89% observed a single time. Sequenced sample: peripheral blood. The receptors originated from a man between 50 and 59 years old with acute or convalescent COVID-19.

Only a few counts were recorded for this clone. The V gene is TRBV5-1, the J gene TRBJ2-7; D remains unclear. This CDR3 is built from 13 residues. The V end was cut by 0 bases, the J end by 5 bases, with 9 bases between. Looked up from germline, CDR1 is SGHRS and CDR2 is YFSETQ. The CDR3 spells CASSLDYGDEQYF. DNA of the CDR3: TGCGCCAGCAGCTTGGACTATGGTGACGAGCAGTACTTC. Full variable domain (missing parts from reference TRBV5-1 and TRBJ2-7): KAGVTQTPRYLIKTRGQQVTLSCSPISGHRSVSWYQQTPGQGLQFLFEYFSETQRNKGNFPGRFSGRQFSNSRSEMNVSTLELGDSALYLCASSLDYGDEQYFGPGTRLTVT.

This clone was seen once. The CDR3 DNA sequence: TGTGCCACCAGTGATTTGAGTCGGCCGCGGGACTATGGCTACACCTTC. This codes for CATSDLSRPRDYGYTF. The chain has TRBV24-1 and TRBJ1-2; D is ambiguous. The V and J ends lost 0 bases and 3 bases respectively, with 13 bases between them. CDR3 length: 16 residues. The V gene's germline CDR1 is KGHDR and CDR2 SFDVKD.

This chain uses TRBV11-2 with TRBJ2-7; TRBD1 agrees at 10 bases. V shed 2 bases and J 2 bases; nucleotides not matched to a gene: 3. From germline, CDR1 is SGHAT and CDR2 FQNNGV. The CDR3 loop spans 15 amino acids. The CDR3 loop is CASSLLGQGTYEQYF. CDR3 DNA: TGTGCCAGCAGCTTATTGGGACAGGGGACCTACGAGCAGTACTTC.

Here the CDR3 DNA reads TGTGCCAGCAGCTTTTCCGGAGGGAACTCCTACAATGAGCAGTTCTTC. It translates to CASSFSGGNSYNEQFF. This chain links TRBV7-2 with TRBJ2-1; perhaps TRBD2 as D (6 bases). This CDR3 is built from 16 residues. CDR1 is SGHTA, CDR2 FQGNSA, per germline. Trimming pared 3 bases from V and 0 bases from J, leaving 12 bases between.

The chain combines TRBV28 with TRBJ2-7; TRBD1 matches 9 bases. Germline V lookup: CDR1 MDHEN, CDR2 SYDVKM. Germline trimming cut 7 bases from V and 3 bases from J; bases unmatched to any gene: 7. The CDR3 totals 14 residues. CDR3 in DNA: TGTGCCAGCACCATCGGGACAGGGAACTACGAGCAGTACTTC. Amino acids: CASTIGTGNYEQYF.

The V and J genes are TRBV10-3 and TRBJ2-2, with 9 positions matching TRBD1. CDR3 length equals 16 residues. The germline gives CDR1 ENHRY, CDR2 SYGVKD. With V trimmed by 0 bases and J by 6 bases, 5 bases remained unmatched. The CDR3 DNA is TGTGCCATCAGTGAGTCACAGGGGGCTTATCCCGGGGAGCTGTTTTTT. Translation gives CAISESQGAYPGELFF.

This CDR3 is CASTDRGEQFF. The CDR3 coding sequence is TGCGCCAGCACGGACAGAGGCGAGCAGTTCTTC. This chain uses TRBV10-2 with TRBJ2-1; tentatively, D is TRBD1 (6 bases). The V gene's germline CDR1 is WSHSY and CDR2 SAAADI. The CDR3 loop spans 11 amino acids. V was pared by 7 bases and J by 10 bases, with 11 bases between.

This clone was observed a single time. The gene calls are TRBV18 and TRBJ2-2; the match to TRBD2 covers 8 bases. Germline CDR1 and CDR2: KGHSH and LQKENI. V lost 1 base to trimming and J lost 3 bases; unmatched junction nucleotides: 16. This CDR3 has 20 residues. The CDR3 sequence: CASSPLPVREVIGHTGELFF. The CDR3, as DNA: TGTGCCAGCTCACCACTCCCCGTGCGGGAGGTAATCGGGCACACCGGGGAGCTGTTTTTT. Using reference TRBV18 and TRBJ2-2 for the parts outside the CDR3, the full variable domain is NAGVMQNPRHLVRRRGQEARLRCSPMKGHSHVYWYRQLPEEGLKFMVYLQKENIIDESGMPKERFSAEFPKEGPSILRIQQVVRGDSAAYFCASSPLPVREVIGHTGELFFGEGSRLTVL.

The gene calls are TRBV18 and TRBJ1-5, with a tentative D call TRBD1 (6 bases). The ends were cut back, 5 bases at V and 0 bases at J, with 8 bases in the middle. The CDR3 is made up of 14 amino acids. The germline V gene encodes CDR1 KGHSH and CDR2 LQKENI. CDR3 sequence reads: CASSEGDSNQPQHF. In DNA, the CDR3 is TGTGCCAGCTCAGAGGGGGATAGCAATCAGCCCCAGCATTTT.